Listed below are T cell receptor beta chains from one sample, sequenced in a study of CD8+ T cells in alopecia areata. Profiling relied on immunoSEQ multiplex PCR, and the TCRdb table lists in-frame clones only, not all of them. The sample includes approximately 160,000 clones, around 59% of them seen just once. Material: CD4+ T cells sorted from blood, obtained at week 24, from a patient treated with tofacitinib. Receptor source: a human donor with alopecia areata. CDR3s include the opening cysteine and the closing phenylalanine or tryptophan. Each record gives: CDR3 length, clone size, J gene, D gene, V gene, CDR3 protein, CDR3 DNA. D genes are given only for firm matches. Clone size is stated in some rows and not others, as once, few, many or a class when expanded.

13 | . | TRBJ2-7 | TRBD1 | TRBV5-1 | CASSSTGTYEQYF | TGCGCCAGCAGCTCGACAGGGACGTACGAGCAGTACTTC
14 | . | TRBJ2-1 | TRBD2 | TRBV29-1 | CSATRGDSYNEQFF | TGCAGCGCAACTCGGGGGGATTCCTACAATGAGCAGTTCTTC
12 | . | TRBJ1-2 | . | TRBV6-6 | CAGRSGGEGYTF | TGTGCCGGCCGCTCGGGAGGGGAGGGCTACACCTTC
14 | few | TRBJ2-5 | TRBD1 | TRBV19 | CASRPGQGGETQYF | TGTGCCAGTAGGCCGGGACAGGGAGGAGAGACCCAGTACTTC
12 | . | TRBJ2-4 | . | TRBV27 | CASSLSGDIQYF | TGTGCCAGCAGTTTATCCGGGGACATTCAGTACTTC
16 | . | TRBJ1-6 | TRBD1 | TRBV7-9 | CASSSSSGQGGSPLHF | TGTGCCAGCAGCTCCTCCTCGGGACAGGGTGGTTCACCCCTCCACTTT
16 | . | TRBJ1-6 | TRBD1 | TRBV7-2 | CASSRDRGSYNSPLHF | TGTGCCAGCAGCCGGGACAGGGGATCCTATAATTCACCCCTCCACTTT
16 | . | TRBJ2-3 | TRBD1 | TRBV30 | CAWFDRARPSTDTQYF | TGTGCCTGGTTCGACAGGGCCAGACCTAGCACAGATACGCAGTATTTT
13 | few | TRBJ2-7 | TRBD2 | TRBV11-2 | CASSGTSGYEQYF | TGTGCCAGCAGCGGGACTAGCGGGTACGAGCAGTACTTC
17 | . | TRBJ2-2 | TRBD2 | TRBV19 | CASSPPGGGYDTGELFF | TGTGCCAGTAGTCCCCCCGGCGGGGGATATGACACCGGGGAGCTGTTTTTT
11 | . | TRBJ2-5 | . | TRBV5-1 | CASKIQETQYF | TGCGCCAGCAAGATTCAAGAGACCCAGTACTTC
14 | few | TRBJ1-2 | . | TRBV19 | CASSIVRNNYGYTF | TGTGCCAGTAGTATAGTGCGCAATAACTATGGCTACACCTTC
13 | . | TRBJ2-2 | TRBD1 | TRBV29-1 | CSTRTGVTGELFF | TGCAGCACTAGGACAGGGGTCACCGGGGAGCTGTTTTTT
14 | . | TRBJ1-6 | . | TRBV30 | CAWSVDRIDSPLHF | TGTGCCTGGAGTGTTGACCGGATTGATTCACCCCTCCACTTT
14 | . | TRBJ1-3 | . | TRBV4-2 | CASSHPDSGNTIYF | TGTGCCAGCAGCCACCCGGACTCTGGAAACACCATATATTTT
13 | . | TRBJ1-6 | . | TRBV5-5 | CASSSGPDSPLHF | TGTGCCAGCAGCTCCGGACCGGATTCACCCCTCCACTTT
16 | . | TRBJ2-2 | . | TRBV5-1 | CASSLERTANTGELFF | TGCGCCAGCAGCTTGGAGCGGACTGCGAACACCGGGGAGCTGTTTTTT
13 | . | TRBJ1-6 | TRBD1 | TRBV29-1 | CSGQRDRNSPLHF | TGCAGCGGGCAACGGGACAGGAATTCACCCCTCCACTTT
13 | once | TRBJ1-5 | . | TRBV30 | CAWSVGVDQPQHF | TGTGCCTGGAGTGTAGGGGTCGATCAGCCCCAGCATTTT
12 | . | TRBJ1-1 | TRBD1 | TRBV30 | CACFRDRRPVVF | TGTGCCTGCTTTCGGGACAGGCGCCCTGTGGTCTTT
14 | . | TRBJ2-5 | TRBD1 | TRBV2 | CASSERTGQETQYF | TGTGCCAGCAGCGAAAGGACAGGCCAAGAGACCCAGTACTTC
14 | . | TRBJ1-2 | . | TRBV2 | CASNPPKVLTGYTF | TGTGCCAGCAACCCCCCTAAAGTCCTTACGGGCTACACCTTC
12 | . | TRBJ1-1 | . | TRBV5-6 | CASSLGSTEAFF | TGTGCCAGCAGCTTGGGGAGCACTGAAGCTTTCTTT
14 | . | TRBJ2-6 | . | TRBV15 | CATSTDSGANVLTF | TGTGCCACCAGCACAGACTCCGGGGCCAACGTCCTGACTTTC
13 | few | TRBJ2-1 | . | TRBV18 | CASSLGPYNEQFF | TGTGCCAGCTCTCTCGGACCTTACAATGAGCAGTTCTTC
15 | . | TRBJ2-2 | TRBD2 | TRBV18 | CASSPRGTSTGELFF | TGTGCCAGCTCACCGCGGGGGACTAGCACCGGGGAGCTGTTTTTT
14 | . | TRBJ2-4 | TRBD1 | TRBV6-5 | CASSYGDRKNIQYF | TGTGCCAGCAGTTACGGGGACAGGAAGAACATTCAGTACTTC
14 | . | TRBJ2-5 | TRBD2 | TRBV2 | CASRTSGARETQYF | TGTGCCAGCAGGACTAGCGGGGCGCGGGAGACCCAGTACTTC
14 | . | TRBJ2-3 | . | TRBV27 | CASSRKGKTDTQYF | TGTGCCAGCAGCCGTAAGGGGAAGACAGATACGCAGTATTTT
12 | . | TRBJ2-2 | . | TRBV29-1 | CSVGGYTGELFF | TGCAGCGTTGGAGGGTACACCGGGGAGCTGTTTTTT
12 | . | TRBJ2-7 | . | TRBV11-2 | CASSLTGYEQYF | TGTGCCAGCAGCTTAACAGGATACGAGCAGTACTTC
13 | . | TRBJ1-1 | . | TRBV29-1 | CSVEEVMNTEAFF | TGCAGCGTTGAAGAGGTCATGAACACTGAAGCTTTCTTT
16 | . | TRBJ2-2 | TRBD2 | TRBV29-1 | CSVDLGGGAGTGELFF | TGCAGCGTTGATTTAGGCGGGGGGGCCGGCACCGGGGAGCTGTTTTTT
13 | . | TRBJ2-3 | . | TRBV9 | CASSVPSTDTQYF | TGTGCCAGCAGCGTACCTAGCACAGATACGCAGTATTTT
15 | . | TRBJ2-5 | . | TRBV2 | CASAQEGLRMETQYF | TGTGCCAGCGCCCAGGAGGGACTCCGGATGGAGACCCAGTACTTC
16 | . | TRBJ2-3 | . | TRBV7-2 | CASSTRPRGGTDTQYF | TGTGCCAGCAGCACCAGGCCGAGGGGGGGCACAGATACGCAGTATTTT
13 | few | TRBJ1-1 | TRBD1 | TRBV10-3 | CAIEDRRNTEAFF | TGTGCCATCGAGGACAGGAGGAACACTGAAGCTTTCTTT
15 | . | TRBJ2-1 | TRBD2 | TRBV30 | CAWSGYAGGRNEQFF | TGTGCCTGGAGTGGGTATGCGGGGGGGCGGAATGAGCAGTTCTTC
14 | . | TRBJ2-7 | . | TRBV30 | CAWSRRAAHPLQYF | TGTGCCTGGAGTCGACGGGCAGCCCATCCGTTGCAGTACTTC
11 | . | TRBJ1-1 | . | TRBV14 | CASSHGSEAFF | TGTGCCAGCAGCCATGGATCTGAAGCTTTCTTT
15 | once | TRBJ2-7 | . | TRBV7-9 | CASSLLGDPSYEQYF | TGTGCCAGCAGCTTATTGGGGGACCCGTCCTACGAGCAGTACTTC
13 | . | TRBJ1-2 | . | TRBV25-1 | CASSGQVQGGYTF | TGTGCCAGCAGTGGACAGGTACAAGGTGGCTACACCTTC
16 | . | TRBJ1-6 | TRBD1 | TRBV5-6 | CASSLVGRGRDSPLHF | TGTGCCAGCAGCTTGGTTGGCAGGGGGAGGGATTCACCCCTCCACTTT
14 | . | TRBJ2-1 | TRBD1 | TRBV4-1 | CASSRDRGWNEQFF | TGTGCCAGCAGCCGCGACAGGGGTTGGAATGAGCAGTTCTTC
12 | . | TRBJ2-2 | TRBD1 | TRBV29-1 | CSVRTGPGELFF | TGCAGCGTTAGGACAGGGCCCGGGGAGCTGTTTTTT
15 | . | TRBJ2-1 | . | TRBV6-5 | CASSYSWGIGNEQFF | TGTGCCAGCAGTTACTCGTGGGGGATTGGAAATGAGCAGTTCTTC
15 | few | TRBJ2-1 | TRBD2 | TRBV6-5 | CASRVAGANYNEQFF | TGTGCCAGCAGGGTAGCGGGGGCCAACTACAATGAGCAGTTCTTC
13 | . | TRBJ1-1 | . | TRBV29-1 | CSVNKNLNTEAFF | TGCAGCGTAAACAAGAACCTGAACACTGAAGCTTTCTTT
17 | few | TRBJ1-2 | TRBD1 | TRBV18 | CASSPPRTGGAGYGYTF | TGTGCCAGCTCACCACCGCGGACAGGGGGCGCTGGGTATGGCTACACCTTC
14 | . | TRBJ2-5 | . | TRBV6-6 | CASGHRTGRETQYF | TGTGCCAGCGGTCATCGGACGGGAAGAGAGACCCAGTACTTC
15 | . | TRBJ2-7 | TRBD1 | TRBV11-2 | CASSLDWDRAYEQYF | TGTGCCAGCAGCTTAGACTGGGACAGGGCCTACGAGCAGTACTTC
17 | . | TRBJ1-1 | . | TRBV5-1 | CASSLAPGGPADTEAFF | TGCGCCAGCAGCTTGGCTCCTGGCGGCCCGGCGGACACTGAAGCTTTCTTT
13 | . | TRBJ2-2 | . | TRBV7-8 | CASSLVDTGELFF | TGTGCCAGCAGCTTAGTCGACACCGGGGAGCTGTTTTTT
16 | . | TRBJ2-7 | TRBD1 | TRBV27 | CASSLNRDSRAYEQYF | TGTGCCAGCAGTTTAAATCGGGACAGCAGGGCCTACGAGCAGTACTTC
18 | . | TRBJ1-2 | . | TRBV15 | CATSRHRDTRFENYGYTF | TGTGCCACCAGCAGACACCGGGACACCCGCTTTGAAAACTATGGCTACACCTTC